Below are 10 T cell receptor beta chains sequenced from a single sample in a study of T cells in Graves' hyperthyroidism and ophthalmopathy (dated by TCRdb to between 2017 and 2020). The method behind the library was multiplex PCR. The reads were generated on an Illumina HiSeq 2000. Amplification of TCR beta CDR3 regions was carried out from RNA transcripts. For the first round of RT-PCR on the TCR CDR3, the HTBI primer set was used together with the Qiagen OneStep RT-PCR kit. TCRdb reworked the public reads: Q25 trimming with fastp, MiXCR clone assembly, productive beta chains retained. Each CDR3 protein gets just one entry, which takes the most common genes and DNA from the rows behind it. This sample holds some 720,000 distinct CDR3 sequences; roughly 15% were observed only once. The ten largest clones add up to over 7.5% of the sample. The sequenced sample consisted of blood. Receptors were obtained from a man between 18 and 35 years old with Graves' hyperthyroidism.

This clonotype has ten or more counts. The chain joins TRBV2 to TRBJ2-5, with 11 nucleotides matching TRBD1. J was trimmed by 2 bases and V by 1 base; bases with no gene match: 0. Germline assignment: CDR1 SNHLY and CDR2 FYNNEI. The CDR3 extends over 15 amino acids. The chain's CDR3 is CASSEGDRGQETQYF. In DNA form, the CDR3 reads TGTGCCAGCAGTGAAGGGGACAGGGGGCAAGAGACCCAGTACTTC.

This clonotype has a count of ten or more. This may be a read error, as it is one base from a much larger clone. The chain carries TRBV11-1 and TRBJ1-1; unclear D gene. Deletions cut 3 bases from V and 5 bases from J, with 7 bases between. Germline assignment: CDR1 SGHAT and CDR2 FQDESV (reference sequence). CDR3 length equals 12 residues. CDR3 coding DNA: TGTGCCAGCAGCTTCGGGGTTACTGAAGCTTTCTTT. Translation: CASSFGVTEAFF.

This chain connects TRBV18 to TRBJ2-3; D ambiguous. The CDR3 is 14 residues long. The germline V gene has CDR1 KGHSH and CDR2 LQKENI. Trimming took off 3 bases at V and 0 bases at J, with 7 bases between the two ends. CDR3 sequence (DNA): TGTGCCAGCTCACCGGGCATCAGCACAGATACGCAGTATTTT. Amino acids: CASSPGISTDTQYF.

In its sample, this clonotype was seen a few times. The chain links TRBV6-2 or TRBV6-3 to TRBJ2-1; 7 bases align to TRBD2. V lost 5 bases to trimming and J lost 0 bases; unmatched junction nucleotides: 7. CDR1 and CDR2 from the germline V gene are MNHEY and SVGEGT. The CDR3 totals 16 residues. The CDR3 nucleotides read TGTGCCAGCAGTCTACTAAGCGGGGTCTCCTACAATGAGCAGTTCTTC. This sequence encodes CASSLLSGVSYNEQFF.

This clonotype was counted at least ten times. The chain joins TRBV9 to TRBJ2-2; 13 bases map to TRBD2. Germline CDR1 and CDR2: SGDLS and YYNGEE. CDR3 length: 18 residues. The V segment lost 2 bases and the J segment 7 bases; nucleotides outside the gene matches: 11. The DNA of the CDR3 is TGTGCCAGCAGCGTCTCCCTACTAGCGGGAGGGCCCGGCGGGGAGCTGTTTTTT. Amino acids: CASSVSLLAGGPGGELFF.

This clonotype was recorded at least ten times. The V gene is TRBV12-3 or TRBV12-4, the J gene TRBJ1-1; the D is unclear. V lost 2 bases to trimming and J lost 0 bases, with 7 bases between them. The CDR3 extends over 14 amino acids. CDR3 loop: CASSLLGLNTEAFF. CDR3 coding DNA: TGTGCCAGCAGTTTACTGGGATTGAACACTGAAGCTTTCTTT.

A note on this clonotype: Without the conserved terminal phenylalanine or tryptophan, this CDR3 likely stems from a read error. The V and J genes are TRBV9 and TRBJ2-5, with TRBD1 identical over 9 bases. V lost 3 bases to trimming and J lost 4 bases; unmatched junction nucleotides: 7. This CDR3 has 15 residues. Germline CDR1 and CDR2: SGDLS and YYNGEE. The CDR3 DNA is TGTGCCAGCAGCGGCGGGACAGGGTTCGGAGAGACCCAGTACTGC. Translation: CASSGGTGFGETQYC.

This clonotype has just a few counts. The chain couples TRBV4-1 to TRBJ2-1, with 8 bases identical to TRBD2. CDR3 length equals 15 residues. The V gene's germline CDR1 is MGHRA and CDR2 YSYEKL. Trimming took 0 bases from V and 8 from J; bases not matched to a gene: 6. The CDR3 spells CASSQESGSEDEQFF. The CDR3 bases are TGCGCCAGCAGCCAAGAGAGCGGGAGCGAAGATGAGCAGTTCTTC.

There are a few counts of this clonotype. This sequence joins TRBV7-9 and TRBJ2-1; no reliable D call. The CDR3 totals 14 residues. Germline CDR1 reads SEHNR; CDR2 reads FQNEAQ (reference sequence). The germline V and J ends were trimmed by 1 base and 4 bases, with 8 bases remaining between them. CDR3 DNA sequence: TGTGCCAGCAGCTTAGAAATGCAGTACAATGAGCAGTTCTTC. Its translation is CASSLEMQYNEQFF.

This clonotype was seen at least ten times. V gene TRBV20-1 combines with J gene TRBJ2-3; the D is unclear. Trimming took 5 bases from V and 6 from J, leaving 15 bases between them. Germline CDR1 DFQATT, CDR2 SNEGSKA (reference sequence). CDR3 size: 13 residues. The CDR3: CSADEDVGDTQYF. The CDR3 DNA reads TGCAGTGCTGATGAGGACGTGGGGGATACGCAGTATTTT.